One sample yielded the 5 T cell receptor beta chains listed below, sequenced in a study of molecular identifiers for immune sequencing clone quantification. Each CDR3 protein is one row after TCRdb ran MiXCR on the PCR reads. Of about 640,000 distinct CDR3 sequences in the sample, roughly 21% were seen once. Material for sequencing was naive CD8+ T cells from blood, with Jurkat cell RNA spiked in. Noted subset: FACS-sorted CD8+CD4-CCR7+CD45RA+ naive T cells. Receptors originate from a human donor in good health. Some libraries in this study had Jurkat cell RNA spiked in.

This clonotype was detected many times. The chain links TRBV20-1 to TRBJ2-7; D is unresolved. Per germline, CDR1 DFQATT and CDR2 SNEGSKA (reference sequence). This CDR3 is built from 14 residues. V was shortened by 6 bases and J by 0 bases, with 15 bases between the two germline ends. The CDR3: CSAHVRSVSYEQYF. The CDR3 DNA reads TGCAGTGCCCACGTGAGGTCAGTCTCCTACGAGCAGTACTTC.

For this clonotype: At one of its ends the junction is not consistent with the germline gene, which may arise from a read error. The J gene is TRBJ2-3, the V gene TRBV20-1; tentatively, D is TRBD1 or TRBD2 (6 bases each). Germline CDR1 DFQATT, CDR2 SNEGSKA (reference sequence). The CDR3 totals 16 residues. The CDR3: CSARKGGTRWSDTRYF. CDR3 nucleotide sequence: TGCAGTGCTAGGAAAGGGGGGACCCGGTGGTCAGATACGCGGTATTTT.

The V gene is TRBV2, the J gene TRBJ2-1; 8 bases agree with TRBD2. Germline CDR1 is SNHLY and CDR2 is FYNNEI. The CDR3 runs to 13 residues. Unmatched junction bases numbered 8, after V lost 8 bases and J lost 8 bases. The CDR3, as DNA: TGTGCCAGCCCGCCGGGACTAGGGGATGAGCAGTTCTTC. Protein product: CASPPGLGDEQFF.

CDR3 coding DNA: TGTGCCAGCAGCCCTGTAGCTGCGGGAGTAGCATACGAGCAGTACTTC. Protein sequence: CASSPVAAGVAYEQYF. This chain uses TRBV11-2 with TRBJ2-7; the match to TRBD2 covers 7 bases. CDR3 length: 16 residues. The germline V gene has CDR1 SGHAT and CDR2 FQNNGV. V trimming: 5 bases; J trimming: 4 bases; junction bases outside the gene matches: 14.

As for this clonotype: Since a much larger clone is just one base distant, this may be a read error. The CDR3 loop reads CASSLVPGNGANTGELFF. In nucleotides, the CDR3 is TGTGCTAGCAGCTTAGTTCCCGGTAACGGGGCCAACACCGGGGAGCTGTTTTTT. The J gene is TRBJ2-2, the V gene TRBV7-7, with D perhaps being TRBD1 or TRBD2 (5 bases each). CDR1 and CDR2 (germline): SSHAT, FNYEAQ (reference sequence). The CDR3 contains 18 residues.